The 10 T cell receptor beta chains below come from one sample, sequenced in a study of CD8 T cells in Susac syndrome. With random hexamers, about 0.5 to 1 ug RNA was reverse transcribed. MiXCR was run by TCRdb on the immunoSEQ multiplex PCR reads, yielding one entry per CDR3 protein. The sample holds about 170,000 distinct CDR3 sequences, around 93% seen once. The source material was CD4+ T cells from PBMCs. All receptors derive from a human donor with multiple sclerosis.

The table lists this clonotype with a few counts. The V call is TRBV6-1, the J call TRBJ2-5, with a possible D match to TRBD2 (5 bases). Per the germline V gene, CDR1 is MNHNS and CDR2 is SASEGT. Trimming pared 7 bases from V and 5 bases from J, leaving 11 bases between. CDR3 length: 12 residues. The CDR3 DNA reads TGTGCCAGCACCTGGGAGCGGGAGACCCAGTACTTC. This translates into CASTWERETQYF.

This chain uses TRBV5-4 with TRBJ1-1; possible D gene TRBD1, 5 bases. Germline V gene lookup returns CDR1 SGHNT and CDR2 YYREEE (reference sequence). Between the trimmed V and J ends, which lost 4 bases and 7 bases, there was a span of 26 bases. This CDR3 is built from 17 residues. CDR3 in DNA: TGTGCCAGCAGCGGGGGACCCACAGGCCGTTTCGGGAGTGAAGCTTTCTTT. Protein sequence: CASSGGPTGRFGSEAFF.

The chain combines TRBV10-3 with TRBJ1-2, with 7 positions matching TRBD1. This CDR3 contains 17 residues. Germline V gene sequence: CDR1 ENHRY, CDR2 SYGVKD. Trimming removed 6 bases from V and 5 bases from J; junction bases left unmatched: 18. CDR3 protein: CAISALTGHSMGYGYTF. CDR3 DNA: TGTGCCATCAGCGCCCTGACAGGGCACAGTATGGGATATGGCTACACCTTC.

This sequence joins TRBV5-4 and TRBJ2-3; no clear D. Trimming cost V 1 base and J 4 bases, with 7 bases left between them. Germline CDR1 SGHNT, CDR2 YYREEE (reference sequence). CDR3 length: 13 residues. The CDR3 DNA follows: TGTGCCAGCAGCTTGAGTCTGGCAGATACGCAGTATTTT. This translates into CASSLSLADTQYF.

This chain links TRBV20-1 with TRBJ2-2; D is uncertain. Germline V gene lookup returns CDR1 DFQATT and CDR2 SNEGSKA (reference sequence). The CDR3 contains 12 residues. Trimming stripped 4 bases from V and 2 bases from J, with 5 bases between. Written as DNA, the CDR3 is TGCAGTGCTACGACTAACACCGGGGAGCTGTTTTTT. Encoded protein: CSATTNTGELFF.

The V call is TRBV19, the J call TRBJ1-5; 8 bases are a match to TRBD1. Germline CDR1 LNHDA, CDR2 SQIVND (reference sequence). Unmatched junction bases numbered 9, after V lost 8 bases and J lost 6 bases. This CDR3 has 14 amino acids. This CDR3 reads CASAQADRAQPQHF. CDR3 sequence (DNA): TGTGCCAGTGCACAAGCGGACAGGGCTCAGCCCCAGCATTTT.

This chain links TRBV30 with TRBJ2-2, with D unresolved. The germline gives CDR1 GTSNPN, CDR2 SVGIG (reference sequence). The V end was cut by 2 bases, the J end by 0 bases, with 10 bases between. CDR3 length: 15 residues. The CDR3 sequence is CAWSSESPNTGELFF. For the CDR3, the DNA is TGTGCCTGGAGTTCAGAATCCCCGAACACCGGGGAGCTGTTTTTT.

The genes are TRBV13 and TRBJ1-6; D gene uncertain. The germline CDR1 and CDR2 sequences are PRHDT and FYEKMQ (reference sequence). Deletions cut 0 bases from V and 10 bases from J, with 10 bases between. This CDR3 is 14 amino acids long. Here the CDR3 DNA reads TGTGCCAGCAGCTTAGGACCGTCAACCTCACCCCTCCACTTT. Protein product: CASSLGPSTSPLHF.

This chain connects TRBV11-2 to TRBJ2-3; 7 bases are a match to TRBD1. Germline V gene sequence: CDR1 SGHAT, CDR2 FQNNGV. V lost 4 bases to trimming and J lost 4 bases; unmatched junction nucleotides: 5. This CDR3 is 14 amino acids long. The CDR3, as DNA: TGTGCCAGCAGCTCCGTGACAGGGCCAGATACGCAGTATTTT. It translates to CASSSVTGPDTQYF.

This clonotype was recorded a few times. The J gene is TRBJ1-4, the V gene TRBV4-2; 9 nucleotides match TRBD1. The CDR3 length is 16 residues. J was trimmed by 6 bases and V by 3 bases; bases with no gene match: 8. CDR1 is LGHNA, CDR2 YNFKEQ, per germline. Here the CDR3 DNA reads TGTGCCAGCAGCCACCAACAGGGGGCCGGGGATGAAAAACTGTTTTTT. It is translated as CASSHQQGAGDEKLFF.